Shown below are 29 T cell receptor beta chains from a single sample sequenced in a study of T cell responses to AZD1222 COVID-19 vaccine. Profiled with immunoSEQ multiplex PCR; TCRdb holds only in-frame clones, not every one. The profile shows 100,000 to 150,000 clones, approximately 91% of them singletons. This sample comprised peripheral blood, obtained on day 0 of AZD1222 vaccination. All receptors come from an adult in good health.

The chain employs TRBV6-1 and TRBJ1-3, with unresolved D. This CDR3 has 16 amino acids. Germline V lookup: CDR1 MNHNS, CDR2 SASEGT. V was cut by 2 bases and J by 0 bases, with 11 bases left in between. CDR3 sequence: CASSEREPSSGNTIYF. CDR3 DNA: TGTGCCAGCAGTGAACGAGAGCCTTCCTCTGGAAACACCATATATTTT.

This rearrangement joins TRBV19 to TRBJ1-5; perhaps TRBD1 as D (5 bases). The V and J ends lost 5 bases and 3 bases respectively, with 11 bases between them. The CDR3 contains 14 residues. Germline assignment: CDR1 LNHDA and CDR2 SQIVND (reference sequence). CDR3 nucleotides: TGTGCCAGTAGTGGCGGGACGGACAATCAGCCCCAGCATTTT. It encodes CASSGGTDNQPQHF.

This chain's CDR3 is CASSQMGAGNTIYF. The CDR3 DNA is TGTGCCAGCAGCCAGATGGGGGCCGGAAACACCATATATTTT. The rearrangement uses TRBV4-2 and TRBJ1-3; weak D call: TRBD1 (6 bases). CDR3 size: 14 residues. Germline V gene lookup returns CDR1 LGHNA and CDR2 YNFKEQ. Trimming pared 3 bases from V and 4 bases from J, leaving 10 bases between.

This chain uses TRBV4-1 with TRBJ2-1; a possible D gene is TRBD2 (5 bases). The CDR3 is 15 residues long. V shed 3 bases and J shed 1 base, with 10 bases lying between them. CDR1 and CDR2 from the germline V gene are MGHRA and YSYEKL. As DNA, the CDR3 is TGCGCCAGCAGCCAGGATGAGGGTTCCTACAATGAGCAGTTCTTC. It is translated as CASSQDEGSYNEQFF.

This chain uses TRBV6-2 or TRBV6-3 with TRBJ2-7, with a weak D call TRBD2 (6 bases). Per germline, CDR1 MNHEY and CDR2 SVGEGT. This CDR3 spans 15 amino acids. V shed 5 bases and J shed 2 bases, with 16 bases lying between them. The CDR3 sequence: CASSKSSEGTYEQYF. The CDR3 DNA sequence: TGTGCCAGCAGTAAATCTTCGGAGGGCACCTACGAGCAGTACTTC.

The rearrangement uses TRBV4-2 and TRBJ2-7, with 10 bases identical to TRBD1. Germline V gives CDR1 LGHNA, CDR2 YNFKEQ. CDR3 size: 14 residues. The V segment lost 3 bases and the J segment 2 bases; nucleotides outside the gene matches: 1. The CDR3 DNA follows: TGTGCCAGCAGCCAGGGACAGGGGACCTACGAGCAGTACTTC. Amino acid sequence: CASSQGQGTYEQYF.

This rearrangement joins TRBV27 to TRBJ1-1; D ambiguous. With 6 bases removed from V and 4 bases from J, the gap between germline ends came to 15 bases. CDR1 and CDR2 (germline): MNHEY, SMNVEV (reference sequence). The CDR3 sequence is 14 residues long. This chain's CDR3 is CASRPRLAATEAFF. The CDR3 nucleotides are TGTGCCAGCAGGCCCCGTTTAGCGGCCACTGAAGCTTTCTTT.

CDR3 region: CASSPTRNYGYTF. As DNA, the CDR3 is TGTGCCAGCTCTCCCACCCGAAACTATGGCTACACCTTC. The chain has TRBV19 and TRBJ1-2; D is unresolved. Per the germline V gene, CDR1 is LNHDA and CDR2 is SQIVND (reference sequence). The CDR3 runs 13 residues. V lost 9 bases and J lost 2, with 13 bases in between.

The chain links TRBV19 to TRBJ1-2; perhaps TRBD1 as D (5 bases). Germline-derived CDR1 and CDR2 are LNHDA and SQIVND (reference sequence). Between the trimmed V and J ends, which lost 9 bases and 10 bases, there was a span of 21 bases. There are 13 residues in the CDR3. The CDR3 DNA is TGTGCCAGCCAAGGTGCAGGGTTTTACGACTACACCTTC. Translating gives CASQGAGFYDYTF. The full variable domain, completed using reference TRBV19 and TRBJ1-2, is DGGITQSPKYLFRKEGQNVTLSCEQNLNHDAMYWYRQDPGQGLRLIYYSQIVNDFQKGDIAEGYSVSREKKESFPLTVTSAQKNPTAFYLCASQGAGFYDYTFGSGTRLTVV.

The genes are TRBV4-3 and TRBJ2-2; 13 bases agree with TRBD2. Germline values: CDR1 LGHNA, CDR2 YSLEER. The junction had 9 bases not matched to a gene; V was cut back by 3 bases and J by 8 bases. The CDR3 totals 17 residues. CDR3 amino acids: CASSQAGTSGAGGELFF. The CDR3 nucleotides are TGCGCCAGCAGCCAGGCCGGGACTAGCGGGGCGGGAGGGGAGCTGTTTTTT.

The V call is TRBV20-1, the J call TRBJ1-6; D unclear. The germline V gene encodes CDR1 DFQATT and CDR2 SNEGSKA (reference sequence). The V and J ends lost 3 bases and 4 bases respectively, with 13 bases between them. The CDR3 totals 15 residues. CDR3 amino acids: CSASLAADYNSPLHF. CDR3 nucleotide sequence: TGCAGTGCTAGTCTGGCAGCTGATTATAATTCACCCCTCCACTTT.

This chain links TRBV5-8 with TRBJ1-1; 7 bases fit TRBD1. CDR1 SGHTS and CDR2 YDEGEE come from the germline V gene. V shed 1 base, J shed 5 bases, and the junction held 5 bases outside the gene matches. This CDR3 is built from 14 residues. CDR3 region: CASSLRRGRTEAFF. CDR3 sequence (DNA): TGTGCCAGCAGCTTGCGGAGGGGGCGGACTGAAGCTTTCTTT.

The rearrangement links TRBV19 to TRBJ1-3; possible D gene TRBD1, 6 bases. CDR3 length: 15 amino acids. CDR1 is LNHDA and CDR2 is SQIVND in the germline V gene (reference sequence). The germline V and J ends were trimmed by 5 bases and 3 bases, with 14 bases remaining between them. The CDR3 loop reads CASSPHTGYGNTIYF. The CDR3 coding sequence is TGTGCCAGTAGTCCGCACACAGGGTATGGAAACACCATATATTTT. Supplemented by reference TRBV19 and TRBJ1-3, the full variable domain reads DGGITQSPKYLFRKEGQNVTLSCEQNLNHDAMYWYRQDPGQGLRLIYYSQIVNDFQKGDIAEGYSVSREKKESFPLTVTSAQKNPTAFYLCASSPHTGYGNTIYFGEGSWLTVV.

This chain uses TRBV12-3 or TRBV12-4 with TRBJ2-3; D is undetermined. The V end lost 3 bases, the J end lost 6 bases, and 10 bases lay between the germline ends. The CDR3 is 13 residues long. CDR3: CASSFGRLDTQYF. The CDR3 nucleotides read TGTGCCAGCAGTTTCGGGCGGCTTGATACGCAGTATTTT.

The genes are TRBV30 and TRBJ1-6; TRBD1 might be the D (6 bases). The CDR3 has 16 residues. Germline CDR1 reads GTSNPN; CDR2 reads SVGIG (reference sequence). The germline V and J ends were trimmed by 0 bases and 7 bases, with 16 bases remaining between them. CDR3 sequence: CAWSVGGGRQNSPLHF. CDR3 nucleotides: TGTGCCTGGAGTGTTGGGGGGGGGCGTCAGAATTCACCCCTCCACTTT.

The V call is TRBV24-1, the J call TRBJ2-1; no clear D gene. CDR1 and CDR2 (germline): KGHDR, SFDVKD. The CDR3 has 13 residues. Trimming shortened V by 7 bases and J by 6 bases, and 12 bases separated the two germline ends. DNA of the CDR3: TGTGCCACCAGGGGAAGCGTAACCAATGAGCAGTTCTTC. This encodes CATRGSVTNEQFF.

The count of this clone is one. This chain links TRBV2 with TRBJ1-5; D ambiguous. The CDR3 spans 14 residues. The germline V gene has CDR1 SNHLY and CDR2 FYNNEI. Trimming stripped 2 bases from V and 0 bases from J, with 5 bases between. The CDR3 sequence: CASSEISSNQPQHF. The CDR3 DNA reads TGTGCCAGCAGTGAAATCAGTAGCAATCAGCCCCAGCATTTT.

CDR3 in amino acids: CASSLSSGGLNTGELFF. In DNA form, the CDR3 reads TGTGCCAGCAGCTTATCTTCGGGGGGGCTGAACACCGGGGAGCTGTTTTTT. The V and J genes are TRBV7-2 and TRBJ2-2, with 8 bases aligning to TRBD2. From germline, CDR1 is SGHTA and CDR2 FQGNSA. CDR3 size: 17 residues. The junction had 6 bases not matched to a gene; V was cut back by 2 bases and J by 1 base.

J is TRBJ2-5 and V is TRBV5-1; 11 bases agree with TRBD2. Unmatched junction bases numbered 5, after V lost 0 bases and J lost 4 bases. CDR1 is SGHRS, CDR2 YFSETQ, per germline. This CDR3 region has 16 residues. The CDR3 here is CASSLGLAGIIETQYF. DNA for the CDR3: TGCGCCAGCAGCTTGGGACTAGCGGGGATTATAGAGACCCAGTACTTC.

This chain uses TRBV19 with TRBJ1-5, with unresolved D. Germline V gives CDR1 LNHDA, CDR2 SQIVND (reference sequence). Between the trimmed V and J ends, which lost 2 bases and 3 bases, there was a span of 11 bases. The CDR3 consists of 15 residues. The CDR3: CASSIRWQTNQPQHF. CDR3 bases: TGTGCCAGTAGTATACGATGGCAGACCAATCAGCCCCAGCATTTT.

The V call is TRBV5-8, the J call TRBJ1-6, with D possibly matching TRBD1 (6 bases). CDR3 length: 17 residues. With 3 bases removed from V and 6 bases from J, the gap between germline ends came to 19 bases. Germline loops: CDR1 SGHTS, CDR2 YDEGEE. The DNA of the CDR3 is TGTGCCAGCAGCTCACCCCGGGTGGACAGTCCTAATTCACCCCTCCACTTT. It codes for CASSSPRVDSPNSPLHF.

As DNA, the CDR3 is TGTGCCAGCCAGGGAGCGCTTAGCACAGATACGCAGTATTTT. It yields the protein CASQGALSTDTQYF. The genes are TRBV10-3 and TRBJ2-3; D may correspond to TRBD1 or TRBD2 (5 bases each). Germline values: CDR1 ENHRY, CDR2 SYGVKD. The V end was cut by 10 bases, the J end by 0 bases, with 14 bases between. CDR3 length: 14 amino acids.

The DNA of the CDR3 is TGTGCCAGCAGCCCCTTAGGGGGGGAGGGTTACAATGAGCAGTTCTTC. Amino acid sequence: CASSPLGGEGYNEQFF. V is TRBV14 and J is TRBJ2-1; TRBD2 is a possible D gene (7 bases). There are 16 residues in the CDR3. V was pared by 4 bases and J by 4 bases, with 17 bases between. CDR1 SGHDN and CDR2 FVKESK come from the germline V gene.

Only a few counts were recorded for this clone. DNA of the CDR3: TGCGCCACACGGGCAGAGCTCCCAGATGGCTACACCTTC. Translation: CATRAELPDGYTF. This rearrangement joins TRBV10-1 to TRBJ1-2; no definite D call. Germline CDR1 and CDR2: WNHNN and SYGVQD (reference sequence). V gave up 10 bases and J gave up 6 bases, with 18 bases separating them. This CDR3 has 13 residues.

This clone has only one observation. The chain has TRBV2 and TRBJ2-5, with 7 bases lining up with TRBD1. CDR1 and CDR2 from the germline V gene are SNHLY and FYNNEI. V gave up 6 bases and J gave up 0 bases; unmatched junction bases: 4. The CDR3 is 14 residues long. The CDR3: CASRGTAYQETQYF. CDR3 DNA: TGTGCCAGCAGGGGGACAGCGTACCAAGAGACCCAGTACTTC.

This clone was seen just once. Within the sample, other DNA sequences also encode this same CDR3. The V gene is TRBV12-3 or TRBV12-4, the J gene TRBJ2-7; D call uncertain. V shed 3 bases and J shed 0 bases, with 6 bases lying between them. The CDR3 is made up of 13 amino acids. DNA for the CDR3: TGTGCCAGCAGTTTTGGCAGCTCCTACGAGCAGTACTTC. Residues: CASSFGSSYEQYF.

J is TRBJ2-5 and V is TRBV5-8; D is ambiguous. This CDR3 spans 14 amino acids. V dropped 5 bases and J dropped 2 bases, with 13 bases sitting between them. The germline gives CDR1 SGHTS, CDR2 YDEGEE. The CDR3 here is CASRGKDPQETQYF. The CDR3 coding sequence is TGTGCCAGCAGGGGCAAGGACCCTCAAGAGACCCAGTACTTC.

The CDR3 DNA reads TGTGCCAGCAGCGACGGGACAGGGGGACAAACTGAAGCTTTCTTT. It specifies CASSDGTGGQTEAFF. This sequence joins TRBV9 and TRBJ1-1, with 11 positions matching TRBD1. This CDR3 has 15 amino acids. Germline lookup yields CDR1 SGDLS and CDR2 YYNGEE. Unmatched junction bases numbered 6, after V lost 3 bases and J lost 5 bases.

The J gene is TRBJ2-2, the V gene TRBV5-1; weak D call: TRBD1 (6 bases). Deletions cut 0 bases from V and 0 bases from J, with 9 bases between. The CDR3 spans 16 residues. Germline V lookup: CDR1 SGHRS, CDR2 YFSETQ. In DNA, the CDR3 is TGCGCCAGCAGCTTGGAGGGGACACCGAACACCGGGGAGCTGTTTTTT. Residues: CASSLEGTPNTGELFF.